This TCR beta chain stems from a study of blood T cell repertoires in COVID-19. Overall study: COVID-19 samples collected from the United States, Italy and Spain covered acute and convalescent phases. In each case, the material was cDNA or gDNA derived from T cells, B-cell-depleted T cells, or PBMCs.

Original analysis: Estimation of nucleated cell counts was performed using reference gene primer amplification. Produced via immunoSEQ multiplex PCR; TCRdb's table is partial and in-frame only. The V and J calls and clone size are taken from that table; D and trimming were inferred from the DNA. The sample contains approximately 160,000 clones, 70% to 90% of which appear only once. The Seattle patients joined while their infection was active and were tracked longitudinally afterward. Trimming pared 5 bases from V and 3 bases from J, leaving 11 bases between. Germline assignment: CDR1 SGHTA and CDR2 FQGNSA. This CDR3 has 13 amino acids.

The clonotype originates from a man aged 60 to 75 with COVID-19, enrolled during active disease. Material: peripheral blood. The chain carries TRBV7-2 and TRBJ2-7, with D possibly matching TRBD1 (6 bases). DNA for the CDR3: TGTACCAGCAGCCGGCCAGGGGTCTACGAGCAGTACTTC. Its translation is CTSSRPGVYEQYF.